A single sample is the source of the 15 T cell receptor beta chains below, sequenced in a study of cytomegalovirus exposure and HLA in healthy donors. It was with 60 Vbeta and 13 Jbeta primers that the PCR ran. TCRdb's table, derived via immunoSEQ multiplex PCR, lists solely in-frame clones and lacks some. The sample holds more than 95,000 clones, 69% seen once. The sequenced material came from PBMCs. These receptors were collected from a man aged 25-45 years in good health and CMV-seronegative.

The rearrangement joins TRBV10-3 to TRBJ2-7; D is possibly TRBD1 (6 bases). CDR1 and CDR2 from the germline V gene are ENHRY and SYGVKD. The V end was cut by 5 bases, the J end by 2 bases, with 16 bases between. This CDR3 region has 15 residues. The CDR3, as DNA: TGTGCCATCAGTTTACAGGGACCCGGGGCCTACGAGCAGTACTTC. It codes for CAISLQGPGAYEQYF.

This clone came up many times. This sample includes further DNA sequences coding for the same CDR3. The chain employs TRBV25-1 and TRBJ1-5; 7 bases agree with TRBD1. The CDR3 length is 14 residues. Germline V CDR1 and CDR2: MGHDK, SYGVNS. Trimming removed 3 bases from V and 1 base from J; junction bases left unmatched: 0. CDR3: CASSEGQSNQPQHF. In DNA form, the CDR3 reads TGTGCCAGCAGTGAGGGACAGAGCAATCAGCCCCAGCATTTT.

This clone was seen only a few times. This chain links TRBV5-1 with TRBJ1-3, with 9 bases lining up with TRBD1. The J segment lost 0 bases and the V segment lost 4 bases, leaving 8 bases of the junction unmatched. Germline lookup yields CDR1 SGHRS and CDR2 YFSETQ. The length of the CDR3 is 17 residues. This CDR3 is CASSTALDRGSGNTIYF. The DNA of the CDR3 is TGCGCCAGCAGCACGGCCCTGGACAGGGGCTCTGGAAACACCATATATTTT.

The DNA for the CDR3 is TGTGCCAGCAGCCGGACCGGGACAGGCGGACAAGAGACCCAGTACTTC. Protein: CASSRTGTGGQETQYF. The V call is TRBV11-2, the J call TRBJ2-5; 8 bases are a match to TRBD1. The CDR3 runs to 16 residues. Trimming at V came to 5 bases and at J to 2 bases, leaving 10 bases not matched to a gene. Germline V gene sequence: CDR1 SGHAT, CDR2 FQNNGV. Full variable domain (rest looked up from reference TRBV11-2 and TRBJ2-5): EAGVAQSPRYKIIEKRQSVAFWCNPISGHATLYWYQQILGQGPKLLIQFQNNGVVDDSQLPKDRFSAERLKGVDSTLKIQPAKLEDSAVYLCASSRTGTGGQETQYFGPGTRLLVL.

The chain recombines TRBV5-4 with TRBJ2-2; D gene uncertain. Germline V gene sequence: CDR1 SGHNT, CDR2 YYREEE (reference sequence). Trimming took off 4 bases at V and 9 bases at J, with 10 bases between the two ends. The CDR3 length is 12 residues. The CDR3 protein is CASSANLRELFF. DNA of the CDR3: TGTGCCAGCAGCGCCAACTTGAGGGAGCTGTTTTTT.

The genes are TRBV20-1 and TRBJ2-3; the D is unclear. The CDR3 is 11 residues long. CDR1 is DFQATT and CDR2 is SNEGSKA in the germline V gene (reference sequence). Trimming removed 7 bases from V and 5 bases from J, with 10 bases in between. CDR3 protein: CSVFLRDTQYF. CDR3 bases: TGCAGTGTCTTTCTCCGAGATACGCAGTATTTT.

The chain has TRBV27 and TRBJ1-2; D uncertain. CDR1 is MNHEY, CDR2 SMNVEV, per germline (reference sequence). Trimming shortened V by 5 bases and J by 2 bases, and 12 bases separated the two germline ends. The length of the CDR3 is 14 residues. CDR3: CASSLSGANYGYTF. Written as DNA, the CDR3 is TGTGCCAGCAGTCTCTCCGGAGCAAACTATGGCTACACCTTC.

This clone was detected only a few times. This chain joins TRBV7-3 and TRBJ2-7; D is possibly TRBD2 (6 bases). Trimming removed 4 bases from V and 5 bases from J, with 12 bases in between. Germline V gene sequence: CDR1 SGHTA, CDR2 FQGTGA. This CDR3 is built from 13 residues. The CDR3 region has the DNA TGTGCCAGCAGCTCCGCTCCGGGGGACGAGCAGTACTTC. It specifies CASSSAPGDEQYF.

This clone has just one count. The genes are TRBV15 and TRBJ1-2, with TRBD1 matching 8 bases. CDR3 size: 15 residues. The germline CDR1 and CDR2 sequences are LNHNV and YYDKDF (reference sequence). J was trimmed by 8 bases and V by 0 bases; bases with no gene match: 8. This CDR3 is CATSREGQATGGYTF. The CDR3 DNA reads as TGTGCCACCAGCAGAGAGGGACAGGCTACGGGAGGCTACACCTTC.

This clone was observed a handful of times. This chain joins TRBV25-1 and TRBJ1-1; D perhaps matches TRBD1 (6 bases). The CDR3 contains 15 residues. The germline gives CDR1 MGHDK, CDR2 SYGVNS. Trimming pared 1 base from V and 4 bases from J, leaving 13 bases between. DNA of the CDR3: TGTGCCAGCAGTGAATCGGGCACAGGGTCCACTGAAGCTTTCTTT. Translation: CASSESGTGSTEAFF.

The rearrangement uses TRBV5-1 and TRBJ1-4; TRBD1 is a possible D gene (6 bases). The CDR3 consists of 15 residues. The ends were cut back, 4 bases at V and 8 bases at J, with 18 bases in the middle. CDR1 and CDR2 (germline): SGHRS, YFSETQ. The chain's CDR3 is CASSTLGGTGEKLFF. CDR3 DNA sequence: TGCGCCAGCAGCACCTTAGGGGGTACGGGAGAAAAACTGTTTTTT.

The chain links TRBV7-9 to TRBJ2-5; possibly TRBD2 for D (6 bases). Germline CDR1 SEHNR, CDR2 FQNEAQ (reference sequence). This CDR3 comprises 16 residues. Trimming removed 4 bases from V and 3 bases from J, with 18 bases in between. The CDR3 spells CASSYPDAGPKETQYF. CDR3 DNA sequence: TGTGCCAGCAGCTACCCCGATGCGGGACCCAAAGAGACCCAGTACTTC.

V gene TRBV6-5 combines with J gene TRBJ1-4; 9 bases are a match to TRBD1. Germline V gene lookup returns CDR1 MNHEY and CDR2 SVGAGI. This CDR3 contains 14 residues. The trim removed 6 bases at V and 8 bases at J, leaving 7 bases unmatched. The CDR3 sequence is CASSYRGRGEKLFF. The DNA for the CDR3 is TGTGCCAGCAGCTACAGGGGGCGCGGGGAAAAACTGTTTTTT.

This chain links TRBV5-6 with TRBJ2-5; 10 positions agree with TRBD2. Losses at the gene ends were 2 bases for V and 3 bases for J; bases not matched to a gene: 7. CDR1 is SGHDT and CDR2 is YYEEEE in the germline V gene. This CDR3 comprises 16 residues. Here the CDR3 DNA reads TGTGCCAGCAGCTTATTAGCGGGAGGAAGGAAAGAGACCCAGTACTTC. Its translation is CASSLLAGGRKETQYF. Complete variable domain (other parts from reference TRBV5-6 and TRBJ2-5): DAGVTQSPTHLIKTRGQQVTLRCSPKSGHDTVSWYQQALGQGPQFIFQYYEEEERQRGNFPDRFSGHQFPNYSSELNVNALLLGDSALYLCASSLLAGGRKETQYFGPGTRLLVL.

This chain joins TRBV27 and TRBJ2-7, with D tentatively TRBD1 (5 bases). The germline V gene has CDR1 MNHEY and CDR2 SMNVEV (reference sequence). The length of the CDR3 is 14 residues. V was cut by 5 bases and J by 2 bases, with 13 bases left in between. The CDR3 reads CASSRRTSTYEQYF. The CDR3 DNA sequence: TGTGCCAGCAGTCGTCGGACATCTACCTACGAGCAGTACTTC.